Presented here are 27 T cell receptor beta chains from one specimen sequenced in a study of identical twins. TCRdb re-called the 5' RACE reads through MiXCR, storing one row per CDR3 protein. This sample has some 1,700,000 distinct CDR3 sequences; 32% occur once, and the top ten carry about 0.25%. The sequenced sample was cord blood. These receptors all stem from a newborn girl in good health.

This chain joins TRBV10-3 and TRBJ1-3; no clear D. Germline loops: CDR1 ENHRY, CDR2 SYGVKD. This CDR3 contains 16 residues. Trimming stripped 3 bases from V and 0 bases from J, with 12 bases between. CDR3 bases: TGTGCCATCAGTGACTTGACAAGCTCCTCTGGAAACACCATATATTTT. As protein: CAISDLTSSSGNTIYF.

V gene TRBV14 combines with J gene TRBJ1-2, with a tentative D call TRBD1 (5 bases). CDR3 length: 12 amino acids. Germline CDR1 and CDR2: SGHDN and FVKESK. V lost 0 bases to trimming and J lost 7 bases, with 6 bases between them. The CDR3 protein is CASSQDQGGYTF. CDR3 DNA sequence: TGTGCCAGCAGCCAAGATCAGGGTGGCTACACCTTC.

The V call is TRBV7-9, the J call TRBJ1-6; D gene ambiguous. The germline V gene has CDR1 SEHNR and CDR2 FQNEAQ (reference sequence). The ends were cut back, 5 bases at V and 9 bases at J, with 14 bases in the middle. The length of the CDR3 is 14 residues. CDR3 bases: TGTGCCAGCAGCGAAAAGTCTATCGGTTCACCCCTCCACTTT. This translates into CASSEKSIGSPLHF.

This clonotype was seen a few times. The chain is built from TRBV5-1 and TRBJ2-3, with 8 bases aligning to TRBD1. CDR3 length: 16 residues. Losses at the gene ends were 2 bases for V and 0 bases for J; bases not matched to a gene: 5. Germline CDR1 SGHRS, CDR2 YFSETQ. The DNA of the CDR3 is TGCGCCAGCAGCTTAGGGGACAGGACTAGCACAGATACGCAGTATTTT. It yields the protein CASSLGDRTSTDTQYF.

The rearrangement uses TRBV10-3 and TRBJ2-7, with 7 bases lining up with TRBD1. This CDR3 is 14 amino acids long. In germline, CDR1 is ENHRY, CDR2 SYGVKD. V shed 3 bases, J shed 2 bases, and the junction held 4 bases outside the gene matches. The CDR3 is CAISEGTDTYEQYF. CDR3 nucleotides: TGTGCCATCAGTGAAGGGACAGACACCTACGAGCAGTACTTC.

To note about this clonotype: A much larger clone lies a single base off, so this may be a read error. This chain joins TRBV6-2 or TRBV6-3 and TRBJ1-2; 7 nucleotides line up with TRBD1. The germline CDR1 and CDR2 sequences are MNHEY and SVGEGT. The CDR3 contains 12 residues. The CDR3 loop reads CVSSARQGGYTF. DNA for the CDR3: TGTGTCAGCAGTGCTCGACAGGGTGGCTACACCTTC.

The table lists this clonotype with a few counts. The CDR3 region is CASSQAPLNYGYTF. Written as DNA, the CDR3 is TGCGCCAGCAGCCAAGCCCCCCTTAACTATGGCTACACCTTC. The gene calls are TRBV4-1 and TRBJ1-2; D remains unclear. The CDR3 runs to 14 residues. V was shortened by 1 base and J by 1 base, with 7 bases between the two germline ends. CDR1 is MGHRA and CDR2 is YSYEKL in the germline V gene.

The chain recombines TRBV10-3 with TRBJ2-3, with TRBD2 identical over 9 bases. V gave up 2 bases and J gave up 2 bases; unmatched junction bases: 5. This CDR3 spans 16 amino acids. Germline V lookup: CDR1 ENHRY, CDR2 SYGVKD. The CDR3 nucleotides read TGTGCCATCAGTGAGCCGGCTAGCGGGGCCACAGATACGCAGTATTTT. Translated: CAISEPASGATDTQYF.

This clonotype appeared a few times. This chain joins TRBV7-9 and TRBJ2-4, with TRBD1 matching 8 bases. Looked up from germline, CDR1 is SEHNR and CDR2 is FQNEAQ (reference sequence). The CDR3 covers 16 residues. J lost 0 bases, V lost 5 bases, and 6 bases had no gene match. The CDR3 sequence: CASSPDRVGAKNIQYF. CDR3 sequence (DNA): TGTGCCAGCAGCCCGGACAGGGTAGGAGCCAAAAACATTCAGTACTTC.

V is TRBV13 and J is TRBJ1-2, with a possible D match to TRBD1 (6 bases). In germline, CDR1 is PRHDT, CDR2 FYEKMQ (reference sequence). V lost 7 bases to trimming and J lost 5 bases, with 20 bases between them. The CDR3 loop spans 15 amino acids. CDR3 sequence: CASIGLRGLGYGYTF. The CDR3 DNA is TGTGCCAGCATCGGACTCAGGGGATTAGGGTATGGCTACACCTTC.

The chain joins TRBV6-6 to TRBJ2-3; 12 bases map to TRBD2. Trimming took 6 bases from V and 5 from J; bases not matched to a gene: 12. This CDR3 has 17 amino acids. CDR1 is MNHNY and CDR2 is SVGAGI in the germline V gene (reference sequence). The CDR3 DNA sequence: TGTGCCAGCAGGACACGACTAGCGGGGGCTGATATAGATACGCAGTATTTT. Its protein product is CASRTRLAGADIDTQYF.

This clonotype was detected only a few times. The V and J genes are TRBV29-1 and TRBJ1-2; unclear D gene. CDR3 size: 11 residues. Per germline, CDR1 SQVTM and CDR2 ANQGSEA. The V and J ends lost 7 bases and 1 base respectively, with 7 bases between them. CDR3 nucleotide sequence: TGCAGCGCGGGGTATAACTATGGCTACACCTTC. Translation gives CSAGYNYGYTF.

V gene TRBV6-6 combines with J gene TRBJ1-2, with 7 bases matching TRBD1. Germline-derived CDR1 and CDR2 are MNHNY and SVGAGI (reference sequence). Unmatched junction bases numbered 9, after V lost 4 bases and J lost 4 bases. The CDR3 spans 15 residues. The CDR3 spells CASSFLDRALYGYTF. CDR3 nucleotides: TGTGCCAGCAGTTTCCTCGACAGGGCCCTCTATGGCTACACCTTC.

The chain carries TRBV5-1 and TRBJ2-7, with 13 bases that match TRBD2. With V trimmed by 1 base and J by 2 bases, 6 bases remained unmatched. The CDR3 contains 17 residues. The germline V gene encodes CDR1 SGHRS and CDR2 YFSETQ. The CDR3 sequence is CASSLLPGTSGAYEQYF. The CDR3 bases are TGCGCCAGCAGCTTGCTACCCGGGACTAGCGGGGCCTACGAGCAGTACTTC.

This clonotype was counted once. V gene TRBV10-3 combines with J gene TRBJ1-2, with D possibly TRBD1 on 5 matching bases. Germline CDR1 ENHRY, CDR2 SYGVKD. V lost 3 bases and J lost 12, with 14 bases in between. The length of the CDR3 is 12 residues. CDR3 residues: CAISDRVDGHTF. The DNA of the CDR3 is TGTGCCATCAGTGACAGGGTAGACGGCCACACCTTC.

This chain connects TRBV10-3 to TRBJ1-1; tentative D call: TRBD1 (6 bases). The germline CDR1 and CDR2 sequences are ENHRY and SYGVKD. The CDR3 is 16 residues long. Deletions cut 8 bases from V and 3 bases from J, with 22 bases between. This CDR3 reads CAIGGMDDRLDTEAFF. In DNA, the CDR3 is TGTGCCATCGGGGGGATGGATGACAGGTTGGACACTGAAGCTTTCTTT.

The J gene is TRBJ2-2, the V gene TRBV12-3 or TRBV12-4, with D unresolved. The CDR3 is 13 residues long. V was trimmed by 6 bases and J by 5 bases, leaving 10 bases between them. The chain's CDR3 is CASSPLTTGELFF. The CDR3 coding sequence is TGTGCCAGCAGCCCACTAACGACCGGGGAGCTGTTTTTT.

CDR3 loop: CASSYRGRDQPQHF. The CDR3 DNA reads as TGTGCCAGCAGTTATCGGGGGCGCGATCAGCCCCAGCATTTT. The V and J genes are TRBV6-2 or TRBV6-3 and TRBJ1-5; tentatively, D is TRBD1 (6 bases). This CDR3 is built from 14 residues. Trimming removed 3 bases at V and 5 bases at J, with 11 bases between. Per the germline V gene, CDR1 is MNHEY and CDR2 is SVGEGT.

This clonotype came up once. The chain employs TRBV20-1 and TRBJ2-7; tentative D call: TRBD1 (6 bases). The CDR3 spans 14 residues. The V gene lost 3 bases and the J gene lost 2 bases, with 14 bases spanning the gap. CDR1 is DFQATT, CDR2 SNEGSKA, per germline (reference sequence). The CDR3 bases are TGCAGTGCTAGTGGGGACACAAGGACCTACGAGCAGTACTTC. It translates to CSASGDTRTYEQYF.

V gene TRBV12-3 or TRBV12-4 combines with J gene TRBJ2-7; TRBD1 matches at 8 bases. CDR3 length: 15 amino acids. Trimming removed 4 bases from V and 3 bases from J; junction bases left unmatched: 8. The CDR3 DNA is TGTGCCAGCAGTTCCGGACAGGGTGCCCTCTACGAGCAGTACTTC. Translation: CASSSGQGALYEQYF.

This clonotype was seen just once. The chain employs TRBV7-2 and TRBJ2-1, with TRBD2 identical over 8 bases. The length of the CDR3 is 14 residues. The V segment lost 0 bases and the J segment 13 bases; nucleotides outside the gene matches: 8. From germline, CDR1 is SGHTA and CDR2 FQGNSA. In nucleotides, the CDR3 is TGTGCCAGCAGCTTAGCCCTACTAGCGGAGACCCAGTTCTTC. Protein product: CASSLALLAETQFF.

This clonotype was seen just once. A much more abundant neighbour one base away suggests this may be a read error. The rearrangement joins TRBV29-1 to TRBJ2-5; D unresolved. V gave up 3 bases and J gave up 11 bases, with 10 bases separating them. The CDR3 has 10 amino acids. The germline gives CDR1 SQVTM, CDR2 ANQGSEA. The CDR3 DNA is TGCAGCGTTGACTACAATGAGCAGTACTTC. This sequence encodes CSVDYNEQYF. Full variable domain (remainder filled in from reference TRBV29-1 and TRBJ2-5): SAVISQKPSRDICQRGTSLTIQCQVDSQVTMMFWYRQQPGQSLTLIATANQGSEATYESGFVIDKFPISRPNLTFSTLTVSNMSPEDSSIYLCSVDYNEQYFGPGTRLLVL.

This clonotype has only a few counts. This chain's CDR3 is CASSLAHRANNEQFF. The CDR3 nucleotides read TGTGCCAGCAGCTTAGCTCATAGGGCCAACAATGAGCAGTTCTTC. The rearrangement uses TRBV7-2 and TRBJ2-1; D is uncertain. V dropped 0 bases and J dropped 5 bases, with 11 bases sitting between them. In germline, CDR1 is SGHTA, CDR2 FQGNSA. This CDR3 spans 15 amino acids.

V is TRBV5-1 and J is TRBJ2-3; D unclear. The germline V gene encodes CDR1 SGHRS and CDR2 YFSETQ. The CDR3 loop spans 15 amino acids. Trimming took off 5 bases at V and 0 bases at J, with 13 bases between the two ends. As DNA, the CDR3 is TGCGCCAGCAGGCCGGCACTGTCTAGCACAGATACGCAGTATTTT. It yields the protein CASRPALSSTDTQYF.

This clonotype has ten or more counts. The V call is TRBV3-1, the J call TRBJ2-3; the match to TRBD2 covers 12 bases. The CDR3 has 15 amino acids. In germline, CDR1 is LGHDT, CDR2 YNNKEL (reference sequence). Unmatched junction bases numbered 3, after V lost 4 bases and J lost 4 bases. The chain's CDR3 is CASSPSGGAPDTQYF. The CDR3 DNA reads TGTGCCAGCAGCCCTAGCGGGGGGGCCCCAGATACGCAGTATTTT.

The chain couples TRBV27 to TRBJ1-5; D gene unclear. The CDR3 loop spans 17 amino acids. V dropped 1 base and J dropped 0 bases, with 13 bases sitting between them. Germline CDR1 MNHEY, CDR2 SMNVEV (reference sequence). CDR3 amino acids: CASSLWAGRNSNQPQHF. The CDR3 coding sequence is TGTGCCAGCAGTTTATGGGCGGGGAGAAATAGCAATCAGCCCCAGCATTTT.

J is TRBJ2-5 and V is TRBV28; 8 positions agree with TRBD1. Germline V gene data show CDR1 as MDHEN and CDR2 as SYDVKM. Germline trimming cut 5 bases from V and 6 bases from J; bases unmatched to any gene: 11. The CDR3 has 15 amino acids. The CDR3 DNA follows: TGTGCCAGCAGTCCCTTAGGACAGGGTAGGCAGACCCAGTACTTC. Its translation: CASSPLGQGRQTQYF.